This T cell receptor beta chain was sequenced during a study of blood T cell repertoires in COVID-19. Study background: From T cells, B-cell-depleted T cells, or PBMCs came the material, which was cDNA or gDNA.

This CDR3 is 16 amino acids long. Germline CDR1 reads SGHNT; CDR2 reads YYREEE (reference sequence). V was pared by 0 bases and J by 5 bases, with 12 bases between. The protocol was immunoSEQ multiplex PCR, while the TCRdb copy is restricted to in-frame clones and leaves out a portion. The table records about 200,000 clones, about 85% of them present only once. Donors in Cohort 3 counted as recovered after two negative PCRs, clearance, or symptom resolution. The receptor's source is a man in his forties who had recovered from COVID-19. The sample comprised PBMCs or T cells enriched from blood (not recorded which). The chain recombines TRBV5-4 with TRBJ1-6; D ambiguous. The DNA of the CDR3 is TGTGCCAGCAGCTTGGATTCGGGGTTAAATAATTCACCCCTCCACTTT. Translating gives CASSLDSGLNNSPLHF.